This T cell receptor (beta chain) derives from a study of T cells after yellow fever vaccination. As for the study in general: The authors prepared low-cell-number fractions using SMART-Seq v4 Ultra Low Input.

CDR1 is SGHTA and CDR2 is FQGNSA in the germline V gene. The CDR3 runs 17 residues. The trim removed 0 bases at V and 1 base at J, leaving 4 bases unmatched. A universal primer site and UMIs were added as TCR cDNA was made by 5'RACE template switching. TCRdb re-called the 5' RACE reads through MiXCR, storing one row per CDR3 protein. The sample contains around 350,000 distinct CDR3 sequences, around 10% of which appear only once. The source material was PBMCs, sampled on the day of the first yellow fever vaccination. This chain links TRBV7-2 with TRBJ2-3, with 10 positions matching TRBD1. This receptor was identified in a man in his late teens or twenties who received the YFV17D yellow fever vaccine. The chain's CDR3 is CASSLATGGGRTDTQYF. Written as DNA, the CDR3 is TGTGCCAGCAGCTTAGCGACAGGGGGCGGGCGCACAGATACGCAGTATTTT.